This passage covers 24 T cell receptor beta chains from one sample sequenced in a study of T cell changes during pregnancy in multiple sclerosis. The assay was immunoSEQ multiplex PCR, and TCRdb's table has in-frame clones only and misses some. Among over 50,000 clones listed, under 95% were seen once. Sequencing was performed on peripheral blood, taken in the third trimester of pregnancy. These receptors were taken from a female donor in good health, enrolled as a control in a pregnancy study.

Here the CDR3 DNA reads TGCGCCAGCAGCCAAAGGACAGGGGACGAGCAGTACTTC. This sequence encodes CASSQRTGDEQYF. V is TRBV4-1 and J is TRBJ2-7; 9 bases are a match to TRBD1. CDR1 and CDR2 (germline): MGHRA, YSYEKL. The CDR3 sequence is 13 residues long. V shed 2 bases, J shed 5 bases, and the junction held 1 base outside the gene matches.

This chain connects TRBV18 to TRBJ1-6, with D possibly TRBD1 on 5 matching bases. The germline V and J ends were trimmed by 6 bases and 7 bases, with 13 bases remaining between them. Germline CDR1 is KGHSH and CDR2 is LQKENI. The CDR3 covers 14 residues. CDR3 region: CASSLDSTNSPLHF. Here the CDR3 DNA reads TGTGCCAGCTCCCTAGACAGTACCAATTCACCCCTCCACTTT. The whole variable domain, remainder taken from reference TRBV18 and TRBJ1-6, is NAGVMQNPRHLVRRRGQEARLRCSPMKGHSHVYWYRQLPEEGLKFMVYLQKENIIDESGMPKERFSAEFPKEGPSILRIQQVVRGDSAAYFCASSLDSTNSPLHFGNGTRLTVT.

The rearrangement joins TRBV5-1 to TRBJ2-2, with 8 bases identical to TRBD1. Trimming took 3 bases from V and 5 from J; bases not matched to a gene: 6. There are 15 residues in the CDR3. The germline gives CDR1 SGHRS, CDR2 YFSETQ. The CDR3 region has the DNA TGCGCCAGCAGCTGGGCGGACAGGGCAACCGGGGAGCTGTTTTTT. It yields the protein CASSWADRATGELFF.

CDR3 region: CASKGAGGLNEQFF. The CDR3 region has the DNA TGTGCCAGCAAGGGGGCGGGCGGGCTTAATGAGCAGTTCTTC. The chain employs TRBV6-5 and TRBJ2-1, with TRBD1 identical over 7 bases. The CDR3 contains 14 residues. Germline-derived CDR1 and CDR2 are MNHEY and SVGAGI. Trimming at V came to 7 bases and at J to 7 bases, leaving 10 bases not matched to a gene.

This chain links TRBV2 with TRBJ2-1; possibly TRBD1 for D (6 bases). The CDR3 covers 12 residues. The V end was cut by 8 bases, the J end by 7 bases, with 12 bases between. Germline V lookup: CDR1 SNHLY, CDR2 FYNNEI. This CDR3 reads CASEGGGNEQFF. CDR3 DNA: TGTGCCAGCGAAGGGGGTGGGAATGAGCAGTTCTTC. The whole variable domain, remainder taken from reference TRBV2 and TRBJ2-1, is EPEVTQTPSHQVTQMGQEVILRCVPISNHLYFYWYRQILGQKVEFLVSFYNNEISEKSEIFDDQFSVERPDGSNFTLKIRSTKLEDSAMYFCASEGGGNEQFFGPGTRLTVL.

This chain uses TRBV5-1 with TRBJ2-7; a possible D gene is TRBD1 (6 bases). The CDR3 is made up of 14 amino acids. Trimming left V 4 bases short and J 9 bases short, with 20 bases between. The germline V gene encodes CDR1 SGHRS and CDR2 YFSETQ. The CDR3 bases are TGCGCCAGCAGCCTCGACAGGTTTAGGGACGGGCAGTACTTC. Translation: CASSLDRFRDGQYF.

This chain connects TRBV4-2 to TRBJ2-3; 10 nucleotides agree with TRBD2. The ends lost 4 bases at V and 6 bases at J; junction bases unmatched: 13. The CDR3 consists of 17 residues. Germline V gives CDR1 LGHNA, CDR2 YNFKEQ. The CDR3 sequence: CASSPLPQRGGPDTQYF. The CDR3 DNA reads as TGTGCCAGCAGCCCACTCCCCCAGCGGGGGGGCCCCGATACGCAGTATTTT.

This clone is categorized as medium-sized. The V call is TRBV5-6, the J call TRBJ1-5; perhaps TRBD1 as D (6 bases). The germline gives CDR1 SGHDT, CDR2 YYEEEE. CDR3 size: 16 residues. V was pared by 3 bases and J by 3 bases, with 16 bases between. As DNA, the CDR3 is TGTGCCAGCAGCTCTACAGGGATTTGGACCAATCAGCCCCAGCATTTT. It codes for CASSSTGIWTNQPQHF.

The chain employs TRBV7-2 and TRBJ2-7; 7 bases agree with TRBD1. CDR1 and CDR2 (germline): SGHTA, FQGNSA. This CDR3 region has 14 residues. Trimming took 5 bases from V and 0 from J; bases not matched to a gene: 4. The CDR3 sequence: CASSARQGSYEQYF. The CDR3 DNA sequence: TGTGCCAGCAGCGCCAGACAGGGCTCCTACGAGCAGTACTTC.

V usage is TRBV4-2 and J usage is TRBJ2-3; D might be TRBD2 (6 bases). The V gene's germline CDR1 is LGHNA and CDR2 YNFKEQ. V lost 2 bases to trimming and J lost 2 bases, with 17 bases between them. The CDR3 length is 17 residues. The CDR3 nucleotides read TGTGCCAGCAGCCAACCTAAACCCCGGACTACCACAGATACGCAGTATTTT. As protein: CASSQPKPRTTTDTQYF.

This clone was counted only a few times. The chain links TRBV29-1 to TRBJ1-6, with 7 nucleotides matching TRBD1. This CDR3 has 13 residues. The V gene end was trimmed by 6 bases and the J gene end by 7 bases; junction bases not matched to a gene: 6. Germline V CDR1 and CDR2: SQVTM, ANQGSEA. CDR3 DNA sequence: TGCAGCGTCCGGGACAGAACGAATTCACCCCTCCACTTT. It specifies CSVRDRTNSPLHF.

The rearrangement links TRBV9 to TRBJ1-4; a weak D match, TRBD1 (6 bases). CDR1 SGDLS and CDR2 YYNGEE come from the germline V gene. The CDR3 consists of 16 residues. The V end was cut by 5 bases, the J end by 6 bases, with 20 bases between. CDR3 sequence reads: CASSKTTGRRDEKLFF. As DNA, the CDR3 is TGTGCCAGCAGTAAGACGACAGGAAGGCGAGATGAAAAACTGTTTTTT.

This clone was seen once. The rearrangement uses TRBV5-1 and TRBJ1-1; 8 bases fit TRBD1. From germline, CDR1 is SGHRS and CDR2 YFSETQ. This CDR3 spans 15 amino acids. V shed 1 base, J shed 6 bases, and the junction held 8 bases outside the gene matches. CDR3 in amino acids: CASSLSGTGQAEAFF. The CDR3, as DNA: TGCGCCAGCAGCTTGTCAGGGACAGGCCAAGCTGAAGCTTTCTTT.

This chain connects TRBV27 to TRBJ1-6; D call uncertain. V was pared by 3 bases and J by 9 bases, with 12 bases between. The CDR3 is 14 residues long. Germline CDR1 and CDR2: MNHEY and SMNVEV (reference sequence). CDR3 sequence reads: CASSLGGMASPLHF. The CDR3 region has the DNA TGTGCCAGCAGTTTGGGAGGAATGGCTTCACCCCTCCACTTT.

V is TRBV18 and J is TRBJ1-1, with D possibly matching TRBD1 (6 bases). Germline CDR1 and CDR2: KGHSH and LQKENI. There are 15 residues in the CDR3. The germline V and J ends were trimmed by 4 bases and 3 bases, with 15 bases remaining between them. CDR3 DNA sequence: TGTGCCAGCTCACAAATGGGGGGGCTGTACACTGAAGCTTTCTTT. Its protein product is CASSQMGGLYTEAFF. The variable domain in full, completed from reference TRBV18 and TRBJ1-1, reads NAGVMQNPRHLVRRRGQEARLRCSPMKGHSHVYWYRQLPEEGLKFMVYLQKENIIDESGMPKERFSAEFPKEGPSILRIQQVVRGDSAAYFCASSQMGGLYTEAFFGQGTRLTVV.

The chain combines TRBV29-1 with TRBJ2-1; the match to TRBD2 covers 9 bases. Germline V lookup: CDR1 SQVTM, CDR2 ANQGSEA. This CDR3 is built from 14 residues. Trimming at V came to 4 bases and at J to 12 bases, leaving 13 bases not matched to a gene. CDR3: CSVGASSGATGQFF. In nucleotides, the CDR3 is TGCAGCGTTGGGGCGTCTAGCGGGGCCACGGGGCAGTTCTTC.

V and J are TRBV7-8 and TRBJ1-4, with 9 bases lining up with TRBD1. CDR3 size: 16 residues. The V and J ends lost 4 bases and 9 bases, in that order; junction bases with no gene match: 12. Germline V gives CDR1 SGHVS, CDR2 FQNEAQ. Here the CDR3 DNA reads TGTGCCAGCAGCTCCACCGACAGGGGGACGCCTCAAAAACTGTTTTTT. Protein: CASSSTDRGTPQKLFF.

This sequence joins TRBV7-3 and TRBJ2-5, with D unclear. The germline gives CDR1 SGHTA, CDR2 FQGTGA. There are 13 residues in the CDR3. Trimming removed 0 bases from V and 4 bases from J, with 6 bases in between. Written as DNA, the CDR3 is TGTGCCAGCAGCTTAACCCCGGGAGAGACCCAGTACTTC. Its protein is CASSLTPGETQYF. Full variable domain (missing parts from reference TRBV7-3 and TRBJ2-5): GAGVSQTPSNKVTEKGKYVELRCDPISGHTALYWYRQSLGQGPEFLIYFQGTGAADDSGLPNDRFFAVRPEGSVSTLKIQRTERGDSAVYLCASSLTPGETQYFGPGTRLLVL.

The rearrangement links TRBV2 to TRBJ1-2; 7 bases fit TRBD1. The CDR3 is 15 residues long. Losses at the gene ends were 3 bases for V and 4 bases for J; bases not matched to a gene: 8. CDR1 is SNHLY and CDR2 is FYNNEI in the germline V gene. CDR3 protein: CASSDDDRAGYGYTF. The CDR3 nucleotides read TGTGCCAGCAGTGATGATGACAGGGCGGGCTATGGCTACACCTTC.

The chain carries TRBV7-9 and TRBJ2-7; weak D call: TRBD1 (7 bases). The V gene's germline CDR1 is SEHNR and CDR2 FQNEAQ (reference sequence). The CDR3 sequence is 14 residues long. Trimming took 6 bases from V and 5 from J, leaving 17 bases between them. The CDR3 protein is CASSVAEGAHEQYF. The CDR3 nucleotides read TGTGCCAGCAGTGTCGCGGAGGGGGCCCACGAGCAGTACTTC.

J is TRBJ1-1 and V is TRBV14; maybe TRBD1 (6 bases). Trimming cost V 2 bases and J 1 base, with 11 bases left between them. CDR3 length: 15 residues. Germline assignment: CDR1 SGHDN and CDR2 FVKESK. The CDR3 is CASSQSGTRNTEAFF. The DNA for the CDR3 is TGTGCCAGCAGCCAATCCGGGACAAGGAACACTGAAGCTTTCTTT.

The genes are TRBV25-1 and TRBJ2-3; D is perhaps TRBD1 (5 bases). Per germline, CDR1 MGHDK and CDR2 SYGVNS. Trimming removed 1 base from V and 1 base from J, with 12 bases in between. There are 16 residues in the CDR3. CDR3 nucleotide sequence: TGTGCCAGCAGTGAATCTAGGGGATTTGGCACAGATACGCAGTATTTT. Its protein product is CASSESRGFGTDTQYF.

Written as DNA, the CDR3 is TGCGCCAGCAGCTTCACGCAGGGCGCGAAGGGGGAGCTGTTTTTT. It codes for CASSFTQGAKGELFF. The chain joins TRBV5-1 to TRBJ2-2, with TRBD1 as a possible D gene (5 bases). V was trimmed by 2 bases and J by 8 bases, leaving 16 bases between them. The CDR3 covers 15 residues. CDR1 and CDR2 from the germline V gene are SGHRS and YFSETQ.

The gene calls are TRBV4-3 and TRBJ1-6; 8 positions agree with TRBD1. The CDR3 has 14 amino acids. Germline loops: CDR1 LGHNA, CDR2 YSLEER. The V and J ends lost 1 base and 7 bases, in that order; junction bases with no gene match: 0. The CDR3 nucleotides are TGCGCCAGCAGCCAAGCAGGGGGCAATTCACCCCTCCACTTT. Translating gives CASSQAGGNSPLHF.